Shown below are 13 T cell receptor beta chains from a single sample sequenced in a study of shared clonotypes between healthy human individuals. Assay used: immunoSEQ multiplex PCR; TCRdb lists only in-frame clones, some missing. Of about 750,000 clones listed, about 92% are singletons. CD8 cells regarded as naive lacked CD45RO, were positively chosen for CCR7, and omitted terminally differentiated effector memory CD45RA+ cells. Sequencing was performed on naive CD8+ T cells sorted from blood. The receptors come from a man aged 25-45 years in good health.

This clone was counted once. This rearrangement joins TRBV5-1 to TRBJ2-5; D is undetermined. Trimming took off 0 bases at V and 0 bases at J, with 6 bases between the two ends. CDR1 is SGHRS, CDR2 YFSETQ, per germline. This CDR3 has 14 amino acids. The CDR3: CASSLDPNQETQYF. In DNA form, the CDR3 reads TGCGCCAGCAGCTTGGACCCGAACCAAGAGACCCAGTACTTC.

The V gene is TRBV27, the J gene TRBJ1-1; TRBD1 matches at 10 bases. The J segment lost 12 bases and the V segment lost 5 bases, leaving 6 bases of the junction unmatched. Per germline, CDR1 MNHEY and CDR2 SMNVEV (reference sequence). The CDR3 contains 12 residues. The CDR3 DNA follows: TGTGCCAGCAGTATAGGACAGGGGGACTCTTTCTTT. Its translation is CASSIGQGDSFF.

In DNA form, the CDR3 reads TGCGCCAGCAGCTCACAGGGTCGACGGAGCACAGATACGCAGTATTTT. It encodes CASSSQGRRSTDTQYF. V gene TRBV5-1 combines with J gene TRBJ2-3; possible D gene TRBD1, 6 bases. V was shortened by 3 bases and J by 0 bases, with 14 bases between the two germline ends. Germline V gene sequence: CDR1 SGHRS, CDR2 YFSETQ. The CDR3 has 16 amino acids.

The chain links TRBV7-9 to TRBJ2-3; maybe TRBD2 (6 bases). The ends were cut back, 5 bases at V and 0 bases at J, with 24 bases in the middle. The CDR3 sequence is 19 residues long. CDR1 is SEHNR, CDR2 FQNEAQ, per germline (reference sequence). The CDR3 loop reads CASSESRTRAGTSTDTQYF. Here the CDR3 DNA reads TGTGCCAGCAGCGAGTCCAGGACTCGAGCGGGTACTAGCACAGATACGCAGTATTTT. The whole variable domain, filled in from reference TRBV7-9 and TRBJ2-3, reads DTGVSQNPRHKITKRGQNVTFRCDPISEHNRLYWYRQTLGQGPEFLTYFQNEAQLEKSRLLSDRFSAERPKGSFSTLEIQRTEQGDSAMYLCASSESRTRAGTSTDTQYFGPGTRLTVL.

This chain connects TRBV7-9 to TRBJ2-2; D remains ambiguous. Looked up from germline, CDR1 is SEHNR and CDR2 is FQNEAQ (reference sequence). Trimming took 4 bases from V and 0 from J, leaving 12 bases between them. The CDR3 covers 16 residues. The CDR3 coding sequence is TGTGCCAGCAGCTCCACTTTGTCCCCGAACACCGGGGAGCTGTTTTTT. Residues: CASSSTLSPNTGELFF.

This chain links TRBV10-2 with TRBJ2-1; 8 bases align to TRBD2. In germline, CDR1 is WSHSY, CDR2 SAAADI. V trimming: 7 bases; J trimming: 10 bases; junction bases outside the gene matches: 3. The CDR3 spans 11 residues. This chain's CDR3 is CASTTSGEQFF. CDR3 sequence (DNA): TGCGCCAGCACAACTAGCGGAGAGCAGTTCTTC.

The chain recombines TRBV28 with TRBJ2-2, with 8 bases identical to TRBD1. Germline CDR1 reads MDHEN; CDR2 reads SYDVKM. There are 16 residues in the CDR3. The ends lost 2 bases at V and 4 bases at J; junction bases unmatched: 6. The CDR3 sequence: CASSLPDRGRTGELFF. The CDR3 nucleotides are TGTGCCAGCAGTTTACCCGACAGGGGTCGCACCGGGGAGCTGTTTTTT.

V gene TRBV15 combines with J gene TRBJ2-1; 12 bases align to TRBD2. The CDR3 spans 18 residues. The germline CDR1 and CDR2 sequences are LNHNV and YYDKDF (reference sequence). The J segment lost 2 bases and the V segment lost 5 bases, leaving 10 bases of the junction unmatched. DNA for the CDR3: TGTGCCACCAGCTCTTCTAGCGGGAGGGCCGAACCCTACAATGAGCAGTTCTTC. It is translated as CATSSSSGRAEPYNEQFF.

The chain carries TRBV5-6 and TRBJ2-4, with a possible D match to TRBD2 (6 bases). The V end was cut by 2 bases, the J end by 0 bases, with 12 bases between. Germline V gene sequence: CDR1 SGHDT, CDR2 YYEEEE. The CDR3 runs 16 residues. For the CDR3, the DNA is TGTGCCAGCAGCTTATGGGGACTTCTAGCCAAAAACATTCAGTACTTC. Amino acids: CASSLWGLLAKNIQYF.

The CDR3 reads CASSQETGGGGYGYTF. CDR3 bases: TGCGCCAGCAGCCAAGAAACCGGCGGGGGCGGCTATGGCTACACCTTC. This chain connects TRBV4-3 to TRBJ1-2, with a possible D match to TRBD1 (6 bases). CDR3 length: 16 amino acids. V was pared by 0 bases and J by 4 bases, with 15 bases between. Germline loops: CDR1 LGHNA, CDR2 YSLEER.

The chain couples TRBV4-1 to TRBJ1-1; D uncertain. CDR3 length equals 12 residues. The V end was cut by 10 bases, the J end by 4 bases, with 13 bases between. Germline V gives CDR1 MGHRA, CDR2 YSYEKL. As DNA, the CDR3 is TGCGCCATAAGAGGGCCCTCCACTGAAGCTTTCTTT. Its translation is CAIRGPSTEAFF.

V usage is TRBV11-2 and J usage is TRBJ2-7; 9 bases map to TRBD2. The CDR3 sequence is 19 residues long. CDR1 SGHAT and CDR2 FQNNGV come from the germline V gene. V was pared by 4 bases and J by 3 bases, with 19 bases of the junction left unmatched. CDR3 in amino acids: CASSSSPVREGPRVYEQYF. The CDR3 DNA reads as TGTGCCAGCAGCTCCTCCCCGGTGCGGGAGGGCCCTAGGGTCTACGAGCAGTACTTC.

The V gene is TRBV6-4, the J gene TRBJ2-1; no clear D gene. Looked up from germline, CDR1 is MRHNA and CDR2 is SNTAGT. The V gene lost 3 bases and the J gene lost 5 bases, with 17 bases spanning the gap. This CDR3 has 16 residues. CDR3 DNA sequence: TGTGCCAGCAGTGATTGTAATCGCCCCTCTGACAATGAGCAGTTCTTC. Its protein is CASSDCNRPSDNEQFF.